The clone carrying this TCR beta chain was counted between two and nine times. What it binds is unknown. PCR used 60 Vbeta primers and 13 Jbeta primers. Produced via immunoSEQ multiplex PCR; TCRdb's table is partial and in-frame only. This sample carries some 220,000 clones, just under 85% of them seen once, and the ten largest clones take 0.55% to 0.7%. Trimming stripped 5 bases from V and 5 bases from J, with 19 bases between. CDR3 length: 16 residues. The germline gives CDR1 LGHNT, CDR2 FRNRAP. The record originates from a study of cytomegalovirus exposure and HLA in healthy donors. Study observations and caveats: In a later analysis, compared with equally common non-associated chains, HLA-associated beta chains were more expanded. The presence/absence work took it that sequencing depth was about the same across donors.

Healthy individuals who donated bone marrow served as the donors. The specimen sequenced was PBMCs. The clonotype comes from a woman aged 40 to 55 in good health and CMV-seronegative. The rearrangement links TRBV12-5 to TRBJ2-1, with D possibly TRBD1 on 6 matching bases. This chain's CDR3 is CASGPTGFTRDNEQFF. The CDR3 region has the DNA TGTGCTAGTGGTCCGACAGGCTTCACACGGGACAATGAGCAGTTCTTC.